This T cell receptor beta chain is from a study of shared clonotypes between healthy human individuals. Study as a whole: A donor's plate count was three for CD4 naive and three for CD4 memory; CD8 naive had two and CD8 memory one.

Whole-study results and caveats: Relative to clonotypes present in all four donors, those not shared had lower generation probabilities. Sharing across four donors was seen in 5% to 5.5% of naive CD4 clonotypes. Among donors, the sharing of clonotypes was expected to be influenced by sequencing depth.

Naive-designated CD8 cells lacked CD45RO, were positively enriched for CCR7, and omitted terminally differentiated effector memory CD45RA+ cells. With regard to this clone: Antigen specificity is unknown. A junction boundary mismatches the germline segment, possibly from a read error.

Measured with immunoSEQ multiplex PCR; TCRdb has only the in-frame clones, and not every one. The sample holds hundreds of thousands of clones, roughly 96% seen once. The receptor was isolated from a man aged 25 to 40 in good health. Sequencing input: naive CD8+ T cells sorted from blood.

CDR3 protein: CVSSVYSLPGELFF. CDR3 coding DNA: TGTGTCAGCAGTGTATATAGTCTTCCCGGGGAGCTGTTTTTT. This chain uses TRBV27 with TRBJ2-2; D not resolved. Germline CDR1 and CDR2: MNHEY and SMNVEV (reference sequence). CDR3 length equals 14 residues.